These 2 T cell receptor beta chains were all obtained from the same sample, sequenced in a study of T cell responses to AZD1222 COVID-19 vaccine (dated by TCRdb to about 2021). The library was built by means of the immunoSEQ multiplex PCR assay. TCRdb took over this immuneACCESS table, retaining in-frame rearrangements with V and J assigned. Such tables are incomplete; in checked studies, under half of the missing clones stem from an unresolved V gene, and the remainder is unexplained. The sample data list about 81,000 clones, and under 95% of these were observed just once. The top ten hold around 8% of the sample. The time point label for this specimen denotes: about 28 days (+/-7) after the second vaccine dose. The sample in question was peripheral blood, obtained 28 days after the second AZD1222 dose. These receptors were taken from an adult who received the AZD1222 COVID-19 vaccine.

V gene TRBV28 combines with J gene TRBJ2-7; TRBD1 agrees at 11 bases. The CDR3 loop spans 15 amino acids. V lost 7 bases, J lost 4 bases, and 9 bases stayed unmatched. Germline loops: CDR1 MDHEN, CDR2 SYDVKM. The CDR3 bases are TGTGCCAGCACCCAAGGGGACAGGGGGGTATACGAGCAGTACTTC. It is translated as CASTQGDRGVYEQYF. Full variable domain (outside the CDR3, taken from reference TRBV28 and TRBJ2-7): DVKVTQSSRYLVKRTGEKVFLECVQDMDHENMFWYRQDPGLGLRLIYFSYDVKMKEKGDIPEGYSVSREKKERFSLILESASTNQTSMYLCASTQGDRGVYEQYFGPGTRLTVT.

V is TRBV2 and J is TRBJ2-2; 8 nucleotides match TRBD1. Germline V CDR1 and CDR2: SNHLY, FYNNEI. V lost 4 bases to trimming and J lost 4 bases; unmatched junction nucleotides: 8. The CDR3 has 16 residues. This CDR3 reads CASSGGGQVVTGELFF. The CDR3 region has the DNA TGTGCCAGCAGTGGTGGGGGACAGGTGGTCACCGGGGAGCTGTTTTTT.